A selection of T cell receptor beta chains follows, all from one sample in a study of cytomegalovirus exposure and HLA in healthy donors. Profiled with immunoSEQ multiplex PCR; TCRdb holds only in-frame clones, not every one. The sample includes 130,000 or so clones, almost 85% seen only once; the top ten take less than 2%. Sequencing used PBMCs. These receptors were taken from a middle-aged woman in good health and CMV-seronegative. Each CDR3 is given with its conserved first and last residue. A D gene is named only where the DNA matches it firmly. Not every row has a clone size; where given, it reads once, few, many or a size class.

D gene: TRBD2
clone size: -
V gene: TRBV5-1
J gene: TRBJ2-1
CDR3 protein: CASSLVAGGRSYNEQFF
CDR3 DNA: TGCGCCAGCAGCTTGGTAGCGGGAGGCAGGTCCTACAATGAGCAGTTCTTC

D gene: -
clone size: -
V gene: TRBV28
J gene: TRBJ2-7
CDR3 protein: CASRHDDRFGSYEQYF
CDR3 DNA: TGTGCCAGCAGACACGATGACAGATTCGGCTCCTACGAGCAGTACTTC

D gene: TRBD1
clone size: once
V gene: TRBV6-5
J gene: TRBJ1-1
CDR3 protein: CASSYQQGMYPEAFF
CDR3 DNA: TGTGCCAGCAGTTATCAACAGGGGATGTATCCCGAAGCTTTCTTT

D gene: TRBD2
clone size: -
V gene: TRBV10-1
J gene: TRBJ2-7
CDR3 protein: CASSGVFEEQYF
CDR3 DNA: TGCGCCAGTAGCGGGGTTTTTGAAGAGCAGTACTTC

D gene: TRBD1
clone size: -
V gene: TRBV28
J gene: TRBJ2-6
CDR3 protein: CASSLYREGQGVISGANVLTF
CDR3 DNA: TGTGCCAGCAGTTTATATAGGGAAGGACAGGGAGTAATTTCTGGGGCCAACGTCCTGACTTTC

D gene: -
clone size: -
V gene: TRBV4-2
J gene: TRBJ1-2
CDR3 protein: CASSQDLTGITHGYTF
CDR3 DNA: TGTGCCAGCAGCCAAGATCTAACAGGCATTACCCATGGCTACACCTTC

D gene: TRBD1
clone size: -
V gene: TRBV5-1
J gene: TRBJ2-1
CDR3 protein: CASSPGQVNTYNEQFF
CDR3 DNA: TGCGCCAGCAGCCCGGGACAGGTTAATACCTACAATGAGCAGTTCTTC

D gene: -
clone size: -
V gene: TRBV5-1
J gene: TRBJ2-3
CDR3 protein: CASSLRQNTDTQYF
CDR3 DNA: TGCGCCAGCAGCTTAAGACAGAACACAGATACGCAGTATTTT

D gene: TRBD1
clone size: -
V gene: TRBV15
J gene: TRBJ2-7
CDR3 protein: CATSGQGKQYF
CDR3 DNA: TGTGCCACCAGCGGACAGGGTAAGCAGTACTTC

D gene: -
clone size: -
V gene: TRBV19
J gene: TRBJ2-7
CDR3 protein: CASSIAVTYEQYF
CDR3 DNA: TGTGCCAGTAGTATCGCGGTAACCTACGAGCAGTACTTC

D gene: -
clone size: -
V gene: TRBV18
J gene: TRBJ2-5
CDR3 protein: CASSPSPILISGTQYF
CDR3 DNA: TGTGCCAGCTCACCATCCCCGATCCTCATTTCGGGGACCCAGTACTTC

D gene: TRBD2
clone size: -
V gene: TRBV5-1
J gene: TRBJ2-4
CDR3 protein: CASSLREGGQNIQYF
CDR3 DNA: TGCGCCAGCAGCTTGCGGGAGGGTGGTCAAAACATTCAGTACTTC

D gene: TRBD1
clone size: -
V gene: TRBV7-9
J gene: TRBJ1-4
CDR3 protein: CASSTGQGNEKLFF
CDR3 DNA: TGTGCCAGCAGCACGGGACAGGGAAATGAAAAACTGTTTTTT

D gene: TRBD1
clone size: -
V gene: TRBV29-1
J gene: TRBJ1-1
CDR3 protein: CSGQGNTEAFF
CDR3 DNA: TGCAGCGGACAGGGGAACACTGAAGCTTTCTTT

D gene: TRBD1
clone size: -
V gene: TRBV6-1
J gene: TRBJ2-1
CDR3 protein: CASSEIWDRVGTNEQFF
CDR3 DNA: TGTGCCAGCAGTGAAATATGGGACAGGGTGGGTACGAATGAGCAGTTCTTC

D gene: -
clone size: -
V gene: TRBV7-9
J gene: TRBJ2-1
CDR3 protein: CASSLARDSQSNEQFF
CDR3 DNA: TGTGCCAGCAGCTTAGCGCGGGACAGCCAGTCTAATGAGCAGTTCTTC

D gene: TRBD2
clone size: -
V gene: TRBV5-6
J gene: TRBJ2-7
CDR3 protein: CASSLGGGAQNYEQYF
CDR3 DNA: TGTGCCAGCAGCTTGGGGGGGGGTGCCCAAAACTACGAGCAGTACTTC

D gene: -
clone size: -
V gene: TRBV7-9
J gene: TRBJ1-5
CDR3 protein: CASGGRLSNQPQHF
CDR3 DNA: TGTGCCAGCGGGGGCAGACTTAGCAATCAGCCCCAGCATTTT

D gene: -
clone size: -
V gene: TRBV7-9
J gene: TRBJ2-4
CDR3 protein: CASSFDGSLKNIQYF
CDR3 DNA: TGTGCCAGCAGCTTTGATGGGAGCCTCAAAAACATTCAGTACTTC

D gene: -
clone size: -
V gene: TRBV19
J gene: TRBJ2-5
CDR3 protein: CASSTSLQETQYF
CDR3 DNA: TGTGCCAGTAGTACCTCTCTTCAAGAGACCCAGTACTTC

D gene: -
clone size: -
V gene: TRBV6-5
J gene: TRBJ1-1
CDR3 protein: CASRDTGSENTEAFF
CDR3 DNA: TGTGCCAGCAGGGATACAGGGTCGGAGAACACTGAAGCTTTCTTT

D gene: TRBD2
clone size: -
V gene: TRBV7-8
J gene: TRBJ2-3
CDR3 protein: CASSFVLAGVADTQYF
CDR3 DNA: TGTGCCAGCAGCTTTGTGTTAGCGGGAGTAGCAGATACGCAGTATTTT

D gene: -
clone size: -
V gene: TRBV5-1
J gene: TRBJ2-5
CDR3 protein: CASSLVGRGETQYF
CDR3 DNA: TGCGCCAGCAGCTTGGTCGGCAGGGGAGAGACCCAGTACTTC

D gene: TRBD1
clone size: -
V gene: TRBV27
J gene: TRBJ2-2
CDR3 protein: CASSFLTGGGTGELFF
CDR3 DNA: TGTGCCAGCAGTTTCCTTACAGGGGGAGGCACCGGGGAGCTGTTTTTT

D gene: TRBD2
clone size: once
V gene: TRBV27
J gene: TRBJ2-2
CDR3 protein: CASGGLAELGELFF
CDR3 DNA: TGTGCCAGCGGGGGACTAGCGGAACTCGGGGAGCTGTTTTTT

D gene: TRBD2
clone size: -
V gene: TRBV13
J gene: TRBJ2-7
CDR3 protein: CASSMGLAVEQYF
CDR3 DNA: TGTGCCAGCAGCATGGGACTAGCGGTCGAGCAGTACTTC

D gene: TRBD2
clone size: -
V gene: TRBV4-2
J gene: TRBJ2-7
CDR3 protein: CASSQVDLAGGDEQYF
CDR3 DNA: TGTGCCAGCAGCCAAGTCGATCTAGCGGGAGGGGACGAGCAGTACTTC

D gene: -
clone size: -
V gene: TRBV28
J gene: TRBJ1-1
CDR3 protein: CASTEWSDTEAFF
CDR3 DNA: TGTGCCAGCACGGAGTGGTCGGACACTGAAGCTTTCTTT

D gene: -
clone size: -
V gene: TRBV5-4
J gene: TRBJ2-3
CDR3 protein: CASSLDLLGSTNTQYF
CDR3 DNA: TGTGCCAGCAGCTTGGATCTACTTGGTAGCACAAATACGCAGTATTTT

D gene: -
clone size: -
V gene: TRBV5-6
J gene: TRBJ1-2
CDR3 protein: CASSDIQGGYGYTF
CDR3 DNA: TGTGCCAGCAGCGACATACAGGGAGGGTATGGCTACACCTTC

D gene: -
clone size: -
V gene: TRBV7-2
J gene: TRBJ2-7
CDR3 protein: CASSPGISYEQYF
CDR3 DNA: TGTGCCAGCAGCCCGGGAATCTCCTACGAGCAGTACTTC

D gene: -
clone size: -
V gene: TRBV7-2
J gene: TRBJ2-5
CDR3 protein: CASSLGLTEETQYF
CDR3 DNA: TGTGCCAGCAGCTTGGGCCTAACCGAAGAGACCCAGTACTTC

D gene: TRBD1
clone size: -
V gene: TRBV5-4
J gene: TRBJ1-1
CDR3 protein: CASSYDRASTEAFF
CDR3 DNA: TGTGCCAGCAGCTACGACAGGGCATCCACTGAAGCTTTCTTT

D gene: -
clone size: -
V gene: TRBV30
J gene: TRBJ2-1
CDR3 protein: CAWTDLARSSYNEQFF
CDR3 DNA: TGTGCCTGGACCGACCTAGCGCGGAGCTCCTACAATGAGCAGTTCTTC

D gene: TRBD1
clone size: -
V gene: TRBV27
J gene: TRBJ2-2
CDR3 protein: CASSSNRGIWSTGELFF
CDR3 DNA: TGTGCCAGCAGTTCCAACAGGGGTATCTGGAGCACCGGGGAGCTGTTTTTT